Listed below are T cell receptor beta chains from one sample, sequenced in a study of tumor-infiltrating lymphocytes in primary liver carcinoma. MiXCR, applied by TCRdb to the multiplex PCR reads, yields one record per CDR3 protein. Found here are 50,000 to 60,000 distinct CDR3 sequences, around 73% of them singletons; the top ten hold about 24%. Sequenced material: liver tumor tissue from sampling region 5. The source is a man aged 40-49 years with primary liver carcinoma and hepatitis B virus infection. The conserved cysteine and the conserved F or W are not part of the CDR3 here.

V: TRBV10-3
CDR3: ANKKGDRVETQY

V: TRBV29-1
CDR3: SVGAPTGTQVGNYGYT

V: TRBV5-1
CDR3: ASSMGTGSYNDQF

V: TRBV11-3
CDR3: ASSLTANEQF

V: TRBV7-8
CDR3: ASSYRVNTGELL

V: TRBV11-1
CDR3: TSSWSTRGHTEAF

V: TRBV5-4
CDR3: VSSLGQRNYGYT

V: TRBV29-1
CDR3: SVEFRSGRITDEEF

V: TRBV5-1
CDR3: ACRESSVSSTDTQY

V: TRBV11-2
CDR3: ASSLEPSGNWVVQY

V: TRBV5-1
CDR3: ASSSPSRGYPLSSGANVLT

V: TRBV7-9
CDR3: VSSYGEEGERY

V: TRBV4-3
CDR3: ASSQDGPAGRTQY

V: TRBV30
CDR3: AWSVSGSGTEAF

V: TRBV4-1
CDR3: ASSQDVGRETYY

V: TRBV11-3
CDR3: TSSPGEEDYEQY

V: TRBV6-5
CDR3: ASSSPPGQGSNEQY

V: TRBV6-1
CDR3: VSSGLAITGELF

V: TRBV4-1
CDR3: ASNAGTGGDTGELF

V: TRBV29-1
CDR3: SVGALTGTQVANYGYT

V: TRBV7-9
CDR3: ASRLDRKFHGYT

V: TRBV29-1
CDR3: SVITGGTGGLF

V: TRBV20-1
CDR3: NARDAVEEKLF

V: TRBV6-1
CDR3: ASSLASNQPQH

V: TRBV28
CDR3: ASSLGQSSFNKQF

V: TRBV11-1
CDR3: ASGKRMRIGGDGQF

V: TRBV11-2
CDR3: TSSMGGDRGCSLSGANVLT

V: TRBV30
CDR3: AWRDNYNSPLH

V: TRBV29-1
CDR3: SVENPLGTNTGDLF

V: TRBV7-9
CDR3: ISSSSGVSNQPQH

V: TRBV5-6
CDR3: ASSSVGVLT

V: TRBV11-3
CDR3: ASSLGWEGLDERF

V: TRBV24-1
CDR3: ATKGPGGADVEF